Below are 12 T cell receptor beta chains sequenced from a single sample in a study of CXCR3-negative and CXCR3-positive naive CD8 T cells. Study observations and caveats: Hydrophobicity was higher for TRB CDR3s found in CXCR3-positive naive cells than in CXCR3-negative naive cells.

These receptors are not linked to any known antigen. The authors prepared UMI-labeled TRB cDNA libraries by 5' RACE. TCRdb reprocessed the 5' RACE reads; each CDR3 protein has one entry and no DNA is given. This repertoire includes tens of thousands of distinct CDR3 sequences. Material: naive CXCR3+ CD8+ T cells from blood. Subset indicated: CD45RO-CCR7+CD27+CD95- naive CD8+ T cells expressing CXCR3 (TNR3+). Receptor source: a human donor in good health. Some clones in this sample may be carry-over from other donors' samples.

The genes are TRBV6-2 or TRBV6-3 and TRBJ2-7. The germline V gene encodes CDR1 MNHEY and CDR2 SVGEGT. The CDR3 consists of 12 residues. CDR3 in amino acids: CASSYSVNEQYF.

The CDR3 is CASSQDQKGPSYEQYF. The chain employs TRBV4-3 and TRBJ2-7; the D call of TRBD2 rests on TCRdb alone, since no DNA is present to check it. Germline CDR1 LGHNA, CDR2 YSLEER. The CDR3 is 16 residues long.

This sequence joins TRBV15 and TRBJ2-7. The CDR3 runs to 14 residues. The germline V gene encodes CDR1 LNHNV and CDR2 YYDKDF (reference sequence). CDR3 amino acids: CATSREKGTYEQYF.

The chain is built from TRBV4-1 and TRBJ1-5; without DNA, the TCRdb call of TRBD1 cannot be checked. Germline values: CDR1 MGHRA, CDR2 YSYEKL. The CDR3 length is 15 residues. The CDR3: CASSQVGASNQPQHF.

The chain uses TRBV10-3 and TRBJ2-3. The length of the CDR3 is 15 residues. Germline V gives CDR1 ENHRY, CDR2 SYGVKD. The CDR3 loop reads CAIRRLDSPTDTQYF.

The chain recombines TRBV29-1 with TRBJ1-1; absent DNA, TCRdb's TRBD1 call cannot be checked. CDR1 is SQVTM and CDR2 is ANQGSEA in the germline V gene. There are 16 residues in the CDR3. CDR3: CSTNPRTGAANTEAFF.

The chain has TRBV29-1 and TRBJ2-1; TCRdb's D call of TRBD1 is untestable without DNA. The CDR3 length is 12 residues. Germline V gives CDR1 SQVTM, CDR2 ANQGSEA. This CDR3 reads CSVEINLFEQFF.

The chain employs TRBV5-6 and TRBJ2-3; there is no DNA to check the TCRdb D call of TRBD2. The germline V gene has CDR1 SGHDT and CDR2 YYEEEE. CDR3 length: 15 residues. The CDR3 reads CASSWREDGTDTQYF.

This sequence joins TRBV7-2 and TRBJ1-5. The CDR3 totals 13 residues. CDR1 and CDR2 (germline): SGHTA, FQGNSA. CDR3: CASSFDVRQPQHF.

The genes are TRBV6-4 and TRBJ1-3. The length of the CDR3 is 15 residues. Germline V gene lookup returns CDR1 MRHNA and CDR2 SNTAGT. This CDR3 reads CASSETGSSGNTIYF.

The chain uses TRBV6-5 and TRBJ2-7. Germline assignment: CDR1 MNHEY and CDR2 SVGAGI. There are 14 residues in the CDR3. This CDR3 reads CASSYFRASYEQYF.

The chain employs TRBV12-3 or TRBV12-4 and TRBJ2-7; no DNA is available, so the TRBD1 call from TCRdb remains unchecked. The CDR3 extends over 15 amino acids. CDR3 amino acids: CASSITSDRAYEQYF.